The 22 T cell receptor beta chains listed next were all sequenced from one sample in a study of T-cell memory formation after mild COVID-19. A single record per CDR3 protein comes from TCRdb applying MiXCR to the 5' RACE reads. In the table there are about 200,000 distinct CDR3 sequences, around 8.8% of which are singletons. Input material: PBMCs or a T cell subset sorted from them (not recorded which). These receptors were taken from a man between 18 and 29 years old who had mild COVID-19 (a few samples of this study predate the infection). Cell type and time point are not known.

At least ten counts were recorded for this clonotype. This chain connects TRBV7-7 to TRBJ2-2; D gene ambiguous. From germline, CDR1 is SSHAT and CDR2 FNYEAQ (reference sequence). The CDR3 length is 12 residues. V lost 3 bases and J lost 6, with 5 bases in between. CDR3 sequence reads: CASSLGSGELFF. CDR3 nucleotides: TGTGCCAGCAGCTTGGGGTCCGGGGAGCTGTTTTTT.

There are many counts of this clonotype. The rearrangement uses TRBV7-2 and TRBJ1-3; D is uncertain. V lost 5 bases and J lost 10, with 15 bases in between. This CDR3 region has 13 residues. CDR1 SGHTA and CDR2 FQGNSA come from the germline V gene. This CDR3 reads CASSPAATATIYF. The CDR3 DNA is TGTGCCAGCAGCCCAGCGGCGACGGCTACCATATATTTT.

V and J are TRBV2 and TRBJ1-1; no reliable D call. The germline V gene encodes CDR1 SNHLY and CDR2 FYNNEI. V lost 4 bases to trimming and J lost 1 base, with 7 bases between them. The CDR3 sequence is 13 residues long. CDR3 in amino acids: CASSVLGNTEAFF. The CDR3 DNA reads as TGTGCCAGCAGTGTTTTGGGGAACACTGAAGCTTTCTTT.

A note on this clonotype: Just one base apart from a much larger clone, this may be a read error. This chain connects TRBV12-3 or TRBV12-4 to TRBJ2-1; D remains unclear. The CDR3 extends over 14 amino acids. Between the trimmed V and J ends, which lost 6 bases and 8 bases, there was a span of 17 bases. The CDR3 DNA reads TGTGCCAGCAGACAGATTCCCGGTGTTTATGAGCAGTTCTTC. Translated, it gives CASRQIPGVYEQFF.

Only a few counts were recorded for this clonotype. The chain is built from TRBV6-6 and TRBJ1-1; no firm D call. V dropped 2 bases and J dropped 0 bases, with 4 bases sitting between them. This CDR3 spans 13 amino acids. Germline assignment: CDR1 MNHNY and CDR2 SVGAGI (reference sequence). CDR3: CASSYRMNTEAFF. CDR3 in DNA: TGTGCCAGCAGTTACAGAATGAACACTGAAGCTTTCTTT.

This clonotype appeared many times. The chain uses TRBV6-6 and TRBJ2-1, with no clear D. CDR1 and CDR2 (germline): MNHNY, SVGAGI (reference sequence). The CDR3 extends over 16 amino acids. Trimming shortened V by 5 bases and J by 3 bases, and 17 bases separated the two germline ends. Here the CDR3 reads CASSMRRNQFYNEQFF. The CDR3 DNA is TGTGCCAGCAGTATGAGACGTAACCAGTTCTACAATGAGCAGTTCTTC.

This clonotype was counted ten times or more. The chain couples TRBV24-1 to TRBJ1-2, with no clear D. The germline gives CDR1 KGHDR, CDR2 SFDVKD. This CDR3 has 12 residues. V was clipped by 4 bases and J by 6 bases, with 8 bases between them. The CDR3 region has the DNA TGTGCCACCAGTGAGTCTCGACATGGCTACACCTTC. Translating gives CATSESRHGYTF.

This sequence joins TRBV10-3 and TRBJ1-5; no clear D. In germline, CDR1 is ENHRY, CDR2 SYGVKD. This CDR3 has 18 residues. Trimming stripped 0 bases from V and 0 bases from J, with 15 bases between. The CDR3 loop reads CAISESGPAFNSNQPQHF. CDR3 in DNA: TGTGCCATCAGTGAGTCGGGCCCCGCCTTTAATAGCAATCAGCCCCAGCATTTT.

This clonotype was counted only a few times. The genes are TRBV5-4 and TRBJ2-1; 8 bases agree with TRBD1. With 1 base clipped from V and 3 bases from J, the junction kept 3 bases outside the gene matches. The germline V gene encodes CDR1 SGHNT and CDR2 YYREEE (reference sequence). The CDR3 is 15 residues long. The CDR3 DNA reads as TGTGCCAGCAGCTTGCCGACAGGGGTCTACAATGAGCAGTTCTTC. Translation gives CASSLPTGVYNEQFF.

This clonotype was detected a few times. The V and J genes are TRBV10-3 and TRBJ2-7; weak D call: TRBD2 (6 bases). This CDR3 contains 11 residues. Trimming took off 6 bases at V and 6 bases at J, with 9 bases between the two ends. Looked up from germline, CDR1 is ENHRY and CDR2 is SYGVKD. The CDR3 DNA reads TGTGCCATCAGCGCAGCGGGCGAGCAGTACTTC. This codes for CAISAAGEQYF.

This clonotype showed up many times. An end of the junction does not agree with germline; a read error may underlie this. The rearrangement links TRBV5-1 to TRBJ1-4, with 10 bases lining up with TRBD1. Germline V lookup: CDR1 SGHRS, CDR2 YFSETQ. The CDR3 runs 15 residues. In DNA form, the CDR3 reads TGTGCCAGCAGTTTAGGGGACAGGGGTGGTGAAAAACTGTTTTTT. It specifies CASSLGDRGGEKLFF. The whole variable domain, remainder taken from reference TRBV5-1 and TRBJ1-4, is KAGVTQTPRYLIKTRGQQVTLSCSPISGHRSVSWYQQTPGQGLQFLFEYFSETQRNKGNFPGRFSGRQFSNSRSEMNVSTLELGDSALYLCASSLGDRGGEKLFFGSGTQLSVL.

This clonotype turned up a few times. CDR3 coding DNA: TGCGCCAGCAGTGAGTCGATTGGAGGCAATGAGCAGTTCTTC. Amino acid sequence: CASSESIGGNEQFF. The chain links TRBV10-1 to TRBJ2-1, with D tentatively TRBD2 (5 bases). The germline gives CDR1 WNHNN, CDR2 SYGVQD (reference sequence). Trimming left V 0 bases short and J 6 bases short, with 9 bases between. The CDR3 is 14 amino acids.

The chain couples TRBV7-9 to TRBJ1-6; 7 nucleotides agree with TRBD1. This CDR3 has 17 amino acids. Looked up from germline, CDR1 is SEHNR and CDR2 is FQNEAQ (reference sequence). J was trimmed by 5 bases and V by 1 base; bases with no gene match: 8. The CDR3 DNA reads as TGTGCCAGCAGCTTAGGACAGGGAAGGAATGATAATTCACCCCTCCACTTT. This codes for CASSLGQGRNDNSPLHF.

The rearrangement links TRBV7-9 to TRBJ1-5; D is undetermined. CDR1 is SEHNR and CDR2 is FQNEAQ in the germline V gene (reference sequence). The length of the CDR3 is 14 residues. V shed 1 base and J shed 11 bases, with 15 bases lying between them. DNA of the CDR3: TGTGCCAGCAGCTTAGGTGCGGAAGAGTTAGCCCAGCATTTT. Translation gives CASSLGAEELAQHF. Full variable domain (rest looked up from reference TRBV7-9 and TRBJ1-5): DTGVSQNPRHKITKRGQNVTFRCDPISEHNRLYWYRQTLGQGPEFLTYFQNEAQLEKSRLLSDRFSAERPKGSFSTLEIQRTEQGDSAMYLCASSLGAEELAQHFGDGTRLSIL.

This clonotype was detected a few times. This sequence joins TRBV12-3 or TRBV12-4 and TRBJ1-5; the match to TRBD1 covers 10 bases. Germline trimming cut 5 bases from V and 7 bases from J; bases unmatched to any gene: 8. There are 15 residues in the CDR3. DNA of the CDR3: TGTGCCAGCAGTCCGAGGACAGGGGGGTTGCAGCCCCAGCATTTT. Amino acid sequence: CASSPRTGGLQPQHF.

This clonotype appeared many times. The chain employs TRBV7-2 and TRBJ2-5; a weak D match, TRBD2 (6 bases). Trimming left V 3 bases short and J 1 base short, with 12 bases between. The V gene's germline CDR1 is SGHTA and CDR2 FQGNSA. The length of the CDR3 is 15 residues. CDR3 DNA: TGTGCCAGCAGCTTCGGATCGACTAGCCAAGAGACCCAGTACTTC. Translation: CASSFGSTSQETQYF.

This clonotype appeared a few times. The rearrangement joins TRBV2 to TRBJ1-5, with 8 bases fitting TRBD1. With 7 bases clipped from V and 5 bases from J, the junction kept 7 bases outside the gene matches. The CDR3 has 14 amino acids. In germline, CDR1 is SNHLY, CDR2 FYNNEI. Here the CDR3 reads CASNGQGNYQPQHF. The CDR3 coding sequence is TGTGCCAGCAATGGACAGGGAAACTATCAGCCCCAGCATTTT.

V gene TRBV7-3 combines with J gene TRBJ1-1; TRBD1 matches 10 bases. Trimming took 5 bases from V and 12 from J; bases not matched to a gene: 9. The CDR3 contains 13 residues. Germline CDR1 SGHTA, CDR2 FQGTGA. In DNA form, the CDR3 reads TGTGCCAGCAGCACCCGGGACAGGGGTCTTCCTTTCTTT. Translated, it gives CASSTRDRGLPFF. Combining the CDR3 with reference TRBV7-3 and TRBJ1-1 gives the whole variable domain GAGVSQTPSNKVTEKGKYVELRCDPISGHTALYWYRQSLGQGPEFLIYFQGTGAADDSGLPNDRFFAVRPEGSVSTLKIQRTERGDSAVYLCASSTRDRGLPFFGQGTRLTVV.

This clonotype was recorded many times. The chain links TRBV4-3 to TRBJ2-1; D is perhaps TRBD1 (5 bases). With 0 bases removed from V and 13 bases from J, the gap between germline ends came to 13 bases. The germline V gene has CDR1 LGHNA and CDR2 YSLEER. The CDR3 loop spans 13 amino acids. The CDR3 sequence is CASSQEHQGPQFF. CDR3 bases: TGCGCCAGCAGCCAAGAGCATCAGGGCCCCCAGTTCTTC.

This clonotype has only a few counts. The chain uses TRBV18 and TRBJ1-6; D is undetermined. This CDR3 has 16 residues. The V end lost 1 base, the J end lost 6 bases, and 13 bases lay between the germline ends. Germline CDR1 KGHSH, CDR2 LQKENI. The CDR3 loop is CASSPRPGGSNSPLHF. In DNA, the CDR3 is TGTGCCAGCTCACCACGTCCGGGAGGCTCTAATTCACCCCTCCACTTT.

This clonotype appeared a few times. The chain links TRBV18 to TRBJ2-3; possibly TRBD1 for D (5 bases). CDR1 is KGHSH, CDR2 LQKENI, per germline. The CDR3 runs to 14 residues. The germline V and J ends were trimmed by 3 bases and 6 bases, with 13 bases remaining between them. This CDR3 is CASSPPWGSDTQYF. For the CDR3, the DNA is TGTGCCAGCTCACCTCCGTGGGGCTCGGATACGCAGTATTTT.

The gene calls are TRBV11-2 and TRBJ1-2; D is unresolved. CDR1 is SGHAT, CDR2 FQNNGV, per germline. V was pared by 5 bases and J by 6 bases, with 22 bases between. This CDR3 has 16 residues. The CDR3 DNA reads TGTGCCAGCAGCCCCCCCGACCGACGTATTTTGGATGGCTACACCTTC. It is translated as CASSPPDRRILDGYTF.